Listed here is a single TCR beta chain. The antigen is not known. These data originate in a study of cytomegalovirus exposure and HLA in healthy donors. Turning to the study itself: Genetic ancestry analysis placed over 65% of the roughly 400 donors that were genotyped in the Caucasian-associated cluster. General study findings and limits: The listing of 150 to 200 TCR beta chains classed them as cytomegalovirus-associated. TCR beta V- and J-gene trimming was later associated with a missense DCLRE1C variant. HLA alleles were associated with fewer than 20,000 TCR beta sequences in a later analysis at 0.05 false discovery rate.

The PCR was carried out with 60 Vbeta primers and 13 Jbeta primers. Clones were sequenced by immunoSEQ multiplex PCR, and TCRdb holds only the in-frame ones, with some missing. The repertoire holds about 97,000 clones, around 74% seen once, with around 1.9% in the top ten. The sample taken for sequencing was PBMCs. The receptor comes from a woman aged 40-49 years in good health and CMV-seronegative.

CDR3 DNA: TGTGCCAGCAGCTCACCCCAAGTGAGTCGCACCGGGGAGCTGTTTTTT. It codes for CASSSPQVSRTGELFF. The rearrangement uses TRBV4-2 and TRBJ2-2; D is ambiguous. The CDR3 sequence is 16 residues long. V was trimmed by 5 bases and J by 4 bases, leaving 17 bases between them. Germline loops: CDR1 LGHNA, CDR2 YNFKEQ.